Listed below are T cell receptor beta chains from one sample, sequenced in a study of control samples from healthy donors and cancer patients. The data were produced by immunoSEQ multiplex PCR, yet TCRdb's version contains in-frame clones alone and is incomplete. The table lists about 63,000 clones, 75% to 85% of them singletons. Sequencing was carried out using blood. These receptors were obtained from a man aged 40-55 years in good health. Each CDR3 is given with its conserved first and last residue. Fields, in order: J gene, clone size, V gene, D gene, CDR3 protein, CDR3 DNA. A D gene is named only where the DNA matches it firmly. Clone size is given for some rows only: seen once, a few or many times, or a class if the clone is expanded.

TRBJ1-6	NA	TRBV19	NA	CASRGGQNNSPLHF	TGTGCCAGTAGGGGGGGGCAGAATAATTCACCCCTCCACTTT
TRBJ1-5	few	TRBV28	NA	CASSFPHRVRSVQPQHF	TGTGCCAGCAGTTTCCCCCACAGGGTTAGGTCAGTTCAGCCCCAGCATTTT
TRBJ2-7	NA	TRBV10-3	TRBD1	CAISEGQGAYEQYF	TGTGCCATCAGTGAAGGCCAGGGGGCCTACGAGCAGTACTTC
TRBJ1-1	NA	TRBV4-3	NA	CASSQDRGRGAYEAFF	TGCGCCAGCAGCCAAGATCGGGGCAGGGGCGCGTATGAAGCTTTCTTT
TRBJ2-7	NA	TRBV10-3	NA	CAISETGISYEQYF	TGTGCCATCAGTGAAACAGGGATTTCCTACGAGCAGTACTTC
TRBJ1-5	NA	TRBV7-2	NA	CASSLGPTESNQPQHF	TGTGCCAGCAGCTTAGGCCCCACGGAATCCAATCAGCCCCAGCATTTT
TRBJ1-1	NA	TRBV28	NA	CASSLRPLWAEAFF	TGTGCCAGCAGTTTAAGACCCCTGTGGGCTGAAGCTTTCTTT
TRBJ2-5	NA	TRBV5-1	NA	CASRPNRVGTQETQYF	TGCGCCAGCCGCCCGAACAGGGTAGGGACACAAGAGACCCAGTACTTC
TRBJ1-2	NA	TRBV30	TRBD1	CAWSDGTGNHNYGYTF	TGTGCCTGGAGTGACGGGACAGGGAACCATAACTATGGCTACACCTTC
TRBJ1-2	NA	TRBV19	NA	CASSMDGNYGYTF	TGTGCCAGTAGTATGGACGGCAACTATGGCTACACCTTC
TRBJ2-5	NA	TRBV4-1	NA	CASSQTGLQETQYF	TGCGCCAGCAGCCAAACAGGACTCCAAGAGACCCAGTACTTC
TRBJ1-1	NA	TRBV5-1	NA	CASSFDANTEAFF	TGCGCCAGCAGCTTCGATGCGAACACTGAAGCTTTCTTT
TRBJ2-7	NA	TRBV27	TRBD2	CASSLTAGAREQYF	TGTGCCAGCAGTTTAACAGCGGGGGCTCGCGAGCAGTACTTC
TRBJ2-2	NA	TRBV7-2	NA	CASNSGTGELFF	TGTGCCAGCAATTCTGGCACCGGGGAGCTGTTTTTT
TRBJ1-1	once	TRBV29-1	NA	CSVQKQGNTEAFF	TGCAGCGTTCAGAAGCAGGGAAACACTGAAGCTTTCTTT
TRBJ2-1	once	TRBV6-5	TRBD2	CASKMGSRGGEQFF	TGTGCCAGCAAGATGGGGTCGCGGGGGGGTGAGCAGTTCTTC
TRBJ1-6	NA	TRBV6-5	TRBD1	CASGSGTGNNSPLHF	TGTGCCAGCGGATCCGGGACAGGGAATAATTCACCCCTCCACTTT
TRBJ2-1	NA	TRBV28	TRBD2	CASRLAGIVNEQFF	TGTGCCAGCAGGTTAGCGGGAATCGTTAATGAGCAGTTCTTC
TRBJ2-3	NA	TRBV4-2	TRBD1	CASSQGTGTFTDTQYF	TGTGCCAGCAGCCAAGGGACAGGAACATTCACAGATACGCAGTATTTT
TRBJ2-1	NA	TRBV6-1	NA	CASSESGRNEQFF	TGTGCCAGCAGTGAATCCGGACGCAATGAGCAGTTCTTC
TRBJ2-2	few	TRBV11-3	NA	CASSAGAVAGELFF	TGTGCCAGCAGCGCCGGGGCCGTCGCCGGGGAGCTGTTTTTT
TRBJ2-1	NA	TRBV24-1	TRBD2	CATSSLGEGHNEQFF	TGTGCCACCAGCTCCCTTGGGGAGGGCCACAATGAGCAGTTCTTC
TRBJ2-3	NA	TRBV18	NA	CASSPNGDTQYF	TGTGCCAGCTCACCCAACGGGGATACGCAGTATTTT
TRBJ2-3	NA	TRBV4-3	NA	CASSPRGDPTDTQYF	TGCGCCAGCAGCCCGCGGGGCGATCCCACAGATACGCAGTATTTT
TRBJ1-3	NA	TRBV29-1	NA	CSVAESSGNTIYF	TGCAGCGTTGCAGAGAGCTCTGGAAACACCATATATTTT
TRBJ1-2	NA	TRBV3-1/TRBV3-2	NA	CASSHTALIGYGYTF	TGTGCCAGCAGCCACACAGCCTTGATTGGCTATGGCTACACCTTC
TRBJ2-7	NA	TRBV19	TRBD1	CASTPGQGVLNEQYF	TGTGCCAGTACCCCCGGACAGGGGGTACTTAACGAGCAGTACTTC
TRBJ2-1	NA	TRBV6-5	TRBD1	CASTRQGISDEQFF	TGTGCCAGCACCAGACAGGGGATCTCCGATGAGCAGTTCTTC
TRBJ1-5	NA	TRBV7-6	NA	CASSLAGNNQPQHF	TGTGCCAGCAGCTTAGCGGGGAACAATCAGCCCCAGCATTTT
TRBJ1-1	once	TRBV11-3	NA	CASSLGLNTEAFF	TGTGCCAGCAGCTTAGGCCTTAACACTGAAGCTTTCTTT
TRBJ2-3	NA	TRBV30	NA	CAWSDEGTDTQYF	TGTGCCTGGAGCGACGAGGGCACAGATACGCAGTATTTT
TRBJ1-4	NA	TRBV30	NA	CAWEDKGLGPNEKLFF	TGTGCCTGGGAGGACAAAGGGCTGGGGCCTAATGAAAAACTGTTTTTT
TRBJ2-5	NA	TRBV7-7	NA	CASSFSEMSGETQYF	TGTGCTAGCAGCTTTAGCGAAATGAGCGGAGAGACCCAGTACTTC
TRBJ1-3	few	TRBV12-5	TRBD1	CASGLGQGSDTIYF	TGTGCTAGTGGTTTGGGACAGGGGAGCGACACCATATATTTT
TRBJ2-7	once	TRBV5-4	TRBD2	CASSLAGGPYHEQYF	TGTGCCAGCAGCCTAGCGGGAGGGCCTTACCACGAGCAGTACTTC
TRBJ2-2	NA	TRBV27	TRBD2	CASSLSAGGLVTGELFF	TGTGCCAGCAGTTTAAGTGCGGGGGGTTTAGTCACCGGGGAGCTGTTTTTT
TRBJ2-1	NA	TRBV11-2	TRBD1	CASSPMTGREQFF	TGTGCCAGCAGCCCTATGACAGGGCGAGAGCAGTTCTTC
TRBJ2-1	NA	TRBV11-2	NA	CASHSRVSSYNEQFF	TGTGCCAGCCACTCCCGGGTTAGCTCCTACAATGAGCAGTTCTTC
TRBJ2-2	NA	TRBV5-1	TRBD2	CASSLSSGAGNGELFF	TGCGCCAGCAGCTTGAGTAGCGGGGCTGGCAACGGGGAGCTGTTTTTT
TRBJ2-6	NA	TRBV7-8	TRBD1	CASSPPGTGAISGANVLTF	TGTGCCAGCAGCCCCCCCGGGACAGGGGCGATCTCTGGGGCCAACGTCCTGACTTTC
TRBJ2-2	few	TRBV30	NA	CAQNPRGGDGELFF	TGTGCCCAAAATCCCCGGGGCGGGGACGGGGAGCTGTTTTTT
TRBJ2-7	NA	TRBV4-3	NA	CASSQGRTNSYEQYF	TGCGCCAGCAGCCAGGGCCGAACCAACTCCTACGAGCAGTACTTC
TRBJ1-1	once	TRBV5-1	NA	CASSLGRLNTEAFF	TGCGCCAGCAGCTTGGGCAGGTTGAACACTGAAGCTTTCTTT
TRBJ1-4	NA	TRBV6-1	TRBD1	CASSDPLDRGPQVWTEKLFF	TGTGCCAGCAGTGACCCTTTGGACAGGGGGCCGCAGGTATGGACCGAAAAACTGTTTTTT
TRBJ1-2	NA	TRBV6-5	TRBD1	CASRLEGAKDYGYTF	TGTGCCAGCAGACTAGAGGGGGCGAAGGACTATGGCTACACCTTC
TRBJ1-1	NA	TRBV14	NA	CASSLMGGTTEAFF	TGTGCCAGCAGCCTTATGGGGGGGACCACTGAAGCTTTCTTT
TRBJ2-1	NA	TRBV11-3	TRBD2	CASSLGTSGYNEQFF	TGTGCCAGCAGCTTAGGGACTAGCGGTTACAATGAGCAGTTCTTC
TRBJ1-2	NA	TRBV19	TRBD1	CASMGTGPPHTF	TGTGCCAGTATGGGGACAGGGCCTCCCCACACCTTC